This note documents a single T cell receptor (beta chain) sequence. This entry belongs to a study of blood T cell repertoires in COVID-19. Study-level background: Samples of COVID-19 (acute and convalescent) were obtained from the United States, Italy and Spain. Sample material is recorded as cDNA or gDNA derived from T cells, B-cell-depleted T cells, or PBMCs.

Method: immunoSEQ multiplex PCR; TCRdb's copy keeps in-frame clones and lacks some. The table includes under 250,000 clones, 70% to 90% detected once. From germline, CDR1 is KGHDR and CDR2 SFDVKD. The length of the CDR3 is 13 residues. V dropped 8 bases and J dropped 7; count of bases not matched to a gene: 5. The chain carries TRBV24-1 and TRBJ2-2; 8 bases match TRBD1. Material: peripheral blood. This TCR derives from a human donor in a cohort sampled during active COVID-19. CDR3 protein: CATTTGAIGELFF. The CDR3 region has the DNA TGTGCCACCACGACAGGGGCGATCGGGGAGCTGTTTTTT.